Following are 22 T cell receptor beta chains from one sample sequenced in a study of cytomegalovirus exposure and HLA in healthy donors (TCRdb year 2017). To prepare the library, the immunoSEQ multiplex PCR assay was applied. A mixture of 60 forward primers for TCR Vbeta segments and 13 reverse primers for TCR Jbeta segments was used in the multiplex PCR. In TCRdb, the immuneACCESS table is reduced to in-frame sequences with V and J assigned. These tables do not hold every clone; where another copy was compared, an unresolved V gene accounts for under half, and the others remain unexplained. The sample data list about 200,000 clones, and approximately 79% of these were observed just once. The ten largest make up around 1.4% of the sample. The sample comprised PBMCs. These receptors all come from a girl aged 10 to 17 in good health and CMV-seropositive.

This clone was recorded only once. The chain links TRBV6-1 to TRBJ2-2; D is uncertain. V was pared by 1 base and J by 3 bases, with 6 bases between. The CDR3 is 14 amino acids. Per the germline V gene, CDR1 is MNHNS and CDR2 is SASEGT. CDR3: CASSEGRDTGELFF. In DNA, the CDR3 is TGTGCCAGCAGTGAAGGACGGGACACCGGGGAGCTGTTTTTT.

The table lists this clone with a count of one. The rearrangement uses TRBV19 and TRBJ2-2; D possibly corresponds to TRBD2 (6 bases). Germline-derived CDR1 and CDR2 are LNHDA and SQIVND (reference sequence). The CDR3 has 15 amino acids. Deletions cut 6 bases from V and 7 bases from J, with 18 bases between. CDR3 bases: TGTGCCAGTAGCCAAACGGGGGTACCTGGCGGGGAGCTGTTTTTT. It specifies CASSQTGVPGGELFF.

This clone was counted once. This chain uses TRBV5-6 with TRBJ1-5; TRBD1 aligns across 8 bases. The CDR3 has 15 amino acids. V shed 4 bases, J shed 2 bases, and the junction held 5 bases outside the gene matches. Per the germline V gene, CDR1 is SGHDT and CDR2 is YYEEEE. The CDR3 sequence: CASSATGGGNQPQHF. The DNA of the CDR3 is TGTGCCAGCAGCGCTACAGGGGGAGGCAATCAGCCCCAGCATTTT.

The CDR3 nucleotides read TGTGCCAGCAGCCCGCGGAGGACAGCTAATTCACCCCTCCACTTT. Translated: CASSPRRTANSPLHF. This rearrangement joins TRBV11-2 to TRBJ1-6; possibly TRBD1 for D (6 bases). The germline V gene encodes CDR1 SGHAT and CDR2 FQNNGV. The germline V and J ends were trimmed by 5 bases and 6 bases, with 14 bases remaining between them. The CDR3 sequence is 15 residues long.

The chain has TRBV13 and TRBJ2-1, with TRBD2 identical over 10 bases. V was clipped by 2 bases and J by 10 bases; unmatched bases: 8. CDR1 is PRHDT and CDR2 is FYEKMQ in the germline V gene (reference sequence). The CDR3 has 15 amino acids. CDR3 in DNA: TGTGCCAGCAGCTTATTCTTTGGGACTAGCGAAGAGCAGTTCTTC. Translated: CASSLFFGTSEEQFF.

The chain uses TRBV6-1 and TRBJ2-5; perhaps TRBD2 as D (6 bases). The J call may be in error: the DNA end matches TRBJ2-7 better. This CDR3 comprises 18 residues. Germline lookup yields CDR1 MNHNS and CDR2 SASEGT. The DNA of the CDR3 is TGTGCCAGCAGTGAAATCGAGCAGGGAGGACACCACTCCTACGAGCAGTACTTC. It translates to CASSEIEQGGHHSYEQYF.

This sequence joins TRBV7-7 and TRBJ2-3; the D gene is possibly TRBD1 (7 bases). The V and J ends lost 5 bases and 5 bases respectively, with 14 bases between them. The CDR3 is 14 residues long. In germline, CDR1 is SSHAT, CDR2 FNYEAQ (reference sequence). The CDR3 DNA sequence: TGTGCCAGCAGCCCCCAGGGGGGCCTAGATACGCAGTATTTT. Protein product: CASSPQGGLDTQYF.

DNA of the CDR3: TGCAGCGTTGAACAGGGTAGGAAGACCCAGTACTTC. Protein sequence: CSVEQGRKTQYF. The chain employs TRBV29-1 and TRBJ2-5, with D possibly matching TRBD1 (5 bases). Between the trimmed V and J ends, which lost 2 bases and 6 bases, there was a span of 10 bases. This CDR3 is built from 12 residues. Germline CDR1 is SQVTM and CDR2 is ANQGSEA.

This chain joins TRBV6-8 and TRBJ1-2, with D perhaps TRBD1 (6 bases). CDR3 length: 14 amino acids. V lost 4 bases and J 11 bases, leaving 20 bases between the germline ends. Germline V gives CDR1 MNHGY, CDR2 SAAAGT. This chain's CDR3 is CASSFNRDNLPYTF. CDR3 bases: TGTGCCAGCAGTTTCAACCGGGACAATCTCCCATACACCTTC.

V and J are TRBV12-5 and TRBJ2-2; 11 bases match TRBD2. Germline CDR1 and CDR2: LGHNT and FRNRAP. The V segment lost 5 bases and the J segment 3 bases; nucleotides outside the gene matches: 5. This CDR3 spans 16 amino acids. CDR3 amino acids: CASGRSGLADTGELFF. CDR3 nucleotides: TGTGCTAGTGGTCGATCGGGACTAGCGGACACCGGGGAGCTGTTTTTT. The full variable domain, its missing parts supplied by reference TRBV12-5 and TRBJ2-2, is DARVTQTPRHKVTEMGQEVTMRCQPILGHNTVFWYRQTMMQGLELLAYFRNRAPLDDSGMPKDRFSAEMPDATLATLKIQPSEPRDSAVYFCASGRSGLADTGELFFGEGSRLTVL.

This chain joins TRBV6-5 and TRBJ1-1; D gene ambiguous. Germline assignment: CDR1 MNHEY and CDR2 SVGAGI. Between the trimmed V and J ends, which lost 0 bases and 0 bases, there was a span of 8 bases. The CDR3 sequence is 15 residues long. The CDR3, as DNA: TGTGCCAGCAGTTACTCTTTTTCGGTGAACACTGAAGCTTTCTTT. Amino acid sequence: CASSYSFSVNTEAFF.

This chain links TRBV7-2 with TRBJ2-7; 8 bases map to TRBD1. Trimming took 3 bases from V and 0 from J; bases not matched to a gene: 4. This CDR3 is 15 amino acids long. Germline V lookup: CDR1 SGHTA, CDR2 FQGNSA. The CDR3 nucleotides are TGTGCCAGCAGCTTGACAGGGGTTGGCTCCTACGAGCAGTACTTC. Its translation: CASSLTGVGSYEQYF.

This clone is a singleton in its sample. This rearrangement joins TRBV7-2 to TRBJ2-7; D is possibly TRBD2 (5 bases). The CDR3 totals 16 residues. Trimming removed 5 bases from V and 3 bases from J, with 20 bases in between. CDR1 SGHTA and CDR2 FQGNSA come from the germline V gene. The CDR3 protein is CASSPLTRGSNYEQYF. The CDR3 DNA reads TGTGCCAGCAGCCCCCTGACACGGGGTTCGAACTACGAGCAGTACTTC.

The chain joins TRBV9 to TRBJ2-3, with 14 positions matching TRBD2. CDR3 length equals 20 residues. Germline-derived CDR1 and CDR2 are SGDLS and YYNGEE. J gave up 0 bases and V 0 bases, and 9 bases lay outside the gene matches. CDR3 sequence: CASSVEGTSGGYVSTDTQYF. The CDR3 nucleotides are TGTGCCAGCAGCGTAGAGGGGACTAGCGGGGGATATGTAAGCACAGATACGCAGTATTTT.

The rearrangement joins TRBV10-3 to TRBJ2-3, with D possibly TRBD1 on 6 matching bases. This CDR3 has 11 residues. Per germline, CDR1 ENHRY and CDR2 SYGVKD. V shed 7 bases and J shed 10 bases, with 12 bases lying between them. CDR3 DNA sequence: TGTGCCATCACCAGGGGATATGCGCAGTATTTT. This translates into CAITRGYAQYF.

The CDR3 is CASRQGLGETQYF. The CDR3 nucleotides read TGTGCCAGCAGACAGGGTTTAGGGGAGACCCAGTACTTC. The J gene is TRBJ2-5, the V gene TRBV6-1, with a weak D call TRBD1 (6 bases). Per the germline V gene, CDR1 is MNHNS and CDR2 is SASEGT. This CDR3 has 13 residues. Trimming removed 6 bases at V and 5 bases at J, with 13 bases between.

The chain employs TRBV6-6 and TRBJ1-3; no reliable D call. The CDR3 totals 14 residues. V was clipped by 2 bases and J by 0 bases, with 5 bases between them. Germline V gives CDR1 MNHNY, CDR2 SVGAGI (reference sequence). CDR3 loop: CASSYVNSGNTIYF. The CDR3 bases are TGTGCCAGCAGTTACGTAAACTCTGGAAACACCATATATTTT.

J is TRBJ1-4 and V is TRBV27; possible D gene TRBD1, 5 bases. Looked up from germline, CDR1 is MNHEY and CDR2 is SMNVEV (reference sequence). This CDR3 region has 15 residues. V was cut by 3 bases and J by 7 bases, with 15 bases left in between. CDR3 loop: CASSFLAGSGEKLFF. The DNA for the CDR3 is TGTGCCAGCAGTTTCTTGGCAGGGTCGGGTGAAAAACTGTTTTTT.

This chain links TRBV15 with TRBJ2-7; unclear D gene. V was cut by 4 bases and J by 3 bases, with 7 bases left in between. The CDR3 totals 12 residues. Per germline, CDR1 LNHNV and CDR2 YYDKDF (reference sequence). CDR3: CATSTPGYEQYF. CDR3 DNA sequence: TGTGCCACCAGCACCCCGGGCTACGAGCAGTACTTC.

The V call is TRBV5-5, the J call TRBJ2-1, with 7 bases identical to TRBD1. The CDR3 has 15 residues. Looked up from germline, CDR1 is SGHKS and CDR2 is YYEKEE (reference sequence). Losses at the gene ends were 5 bases for V and 3 bases for J; bases not matched to a gene: 8. Here the CDR3 DNA reads TGTGCCAGCAGTTTCGAGGGACAGAGCTACAATGAGCAGTTCTTC. Translated: CASSFEGQSYNEQFF. Combining the CDR3 with reference TRBV5-5 and TRBJ2-1 gives the whole variable domain DAGVTQSPTHLIKTRGQQVTLRCSPISGHKSVSWYQQVLGQGPQFIFQYYEKEERGRGNFPDRFSARQFPNYSSELNVNALLLGDSALYLCASSFEGQSYNEQFFGPGTRLTVL.

The V gene is TRBV29-1, the J gene TRBJ1-1; D not certain. The CDR3 has 12 residues. CDR1 is SQVTM and CDR2 is ANQGSEA in the germline V gene. The V end lost 1 base, the J end lost 11 bases, and 14 bases lay between the germline ends. The CDR3, as DNA: TGCAGCGTTGAAGTCTTAGCCGCTGGCGCTTTCTTT. Its protein is CSVEVLAAGAFF.

The table lists this clone with a few counts. The chain has TRBV7-2 and TRBJ2-2, with D hard to call. V dropped 1 base and J dropped 1 base, with 4 bases sitting between them. Germline V CDR1 and CDR2: SGHTA, FQGNSA. The CDR3 sequence is 14 residues long. CDR3 sequence: CASSLGGNTGELFF. For the CDR3, the DNA is TGTGCCAGCAGCTTAGGCGGGAACACCGGGGAGCTGTTTTTT.